Below are 2 T cell receptor beta chains sequenced from a single sample in a study of human T cells and chemical hapten exposure (dated by TCRdb to the early 2020s). The library was produced with RACE. For sequencing, a NextSeq 500 was employed. The public reads were reanalyzed by TCRdb: fastp trimming at Q25, MiXCR alignment, in-frame beta chains only. Rows matching on CDR3 protein sequence are summarized as one entry with the most common DNA and genes. The sample profile shows tens of thousands of distinct CDR3 sequences; around 11% of them were found once. The ten top clones hold 2% to 3% of the sample. This specimen's time point label, interpreted: patch test 3, about 24 weeks after DPC sensitization. According to the study, the label for this sample's treatment or condition signals: therapeutic diphenylcyclopropenone sensitization with weekly scalp DPC. This material consisted of whole blood, taken in connection with sensitization to the hapten diphenylcyclopropenone (DPC). The source is a man aged 25-45 years with alopecia areata. Some clones in this sample may be carry-over from other donors' samples.

The chain joins TRBV10-3 to TRBJ2-6; no clear D. V was shortened by 8 bases and J by 0 bases, with 11 bases between the two germline ends. CDR3 length: 15 residues. The germline V gene encodes CDR1 ENHRY and CDR2 SYGVKD. The DNA for the CDR3 is TGTGCCATCGGACGACAAAACTCTGGGGCCAACGTCCTGACTTTC. Amino acids: CAIGRQNSGANVLTF.

Ten or more counts support this clonotype. The CDR3 DNA sequence: TGTGCCAGCGCCAGGGACAGGGGGCAAGAGACCCAGTACTTC. Translating gives CASARDRGQETQYF. J is TRBJ2-5 and V is TRBV9; 11 bases map to TRBD1. The length of the CDR3 is 14 residues. V lost 7 bases, J lost 2 bases, and 4 bases stayed unmatched. CDR1 SGDLS and CDR2 YYNGEE come from the germline V gene. The variable domain in full, with the rest retrieved from reference TRBV9 and TRBJ2-5, is DSGVTQTPKHLITATGQRVTLRCSPRSGDLSVYWYQQSLDQGLQFLIQYYNGEERAKGNILERFSAQQFPDLHSELNLSSLELGDSALYFCASARDRGQETQYFGPGTRLLVL.